This T cell receptor beta chain was identified in a study of glioma-infiltrating T cells after dendritic cell vaccination. Germline loops: CDR1 MNHEY, CDR2 SVGAGI. V gave up 2 bases and J gave up 6 bases, with 13 bases separating them. The length of the CDR3 is 15 residues. Blood PBMC samples: pre-vaccination, two weeks post third vaccination, and at tumor progression. Only in-frame clones appear in the TCRdb table, and some are missing; sequencing was by immunoSEQ multiplex PCR. The sample carries about 92,000 clones, more than 75% recorded once. This specimen consisted of blood, obtained before dendritic cell vaccination. This sequence joins TRBV6-5 and TRBJ2-2; D uncertain. This clonotype was obtained from a human donor with glioblastoma. The CDR3 DNA follows: TGTGCCAGCAGTTACGGTCGAGTTCGATCCGGGGAGCTGTTTTTT. Translated, it gives CASSYGRVRSGELFF.